Shown below are 7 T cell receptor beta chains from a single sample sequenced in a study of T cell responses to AZD1222 COVID-19 vaccine. TCRdb's table, derived via immunoSEQ multiplex PCR, lists solely in-frame clones and lacks some. The sample lists 100,000 to 150,000 clones; approximately 86% were seen once. The source was peripheral blood, collected on day 0 of AZD1222 vaccination. The receptor set was obtained from an adult in good health.

V is TRBV19 and J is TRBJ2-6; D unresolved. The germline gives CDR1 LNHDA, CDR2 SQIVND (reference sequence). The CDR3 loop spans 12 amino acids. V shed 0 bases and J shed 15 bases, with 9 bases lying between them. CDR3 region: CASSIDTYSLTF. CDR3 coding DNA: TGTGCCAGTAGTATAGACACCTACAGCCTGACTTTC.

The chain uses TRBV6-1 and TRBJ1-2, with D possibly TRBD1 on 5 matching bases. Germline V gene lookup returns CDR1 MNHNS and CDR2 SASEGT. The CDR3 has 14 amino acids. Trimming took off 3 bases at V and 5 bases at J, with 13 bases between the two ends. The DNA of the CDR3 is TGTGCCAGCAGTGACAGGGAGGGAGGGTATGGCTACACCTTC. Its protein is CASSDREGGYGYTF.

The gene calls are TRBV5-1 and TRBJ2-7, with D tentatively TRBD2 (7 bases). Per germline, CDR1 SGHRS and CDR2 YFSETQ. This CDR3 is 16 amino acids long. Trimming removed 0 bases from V and 0 bases from J, with 13 bases in between. The CDR3 region is CASSLGPGGPSYEQYF. The CDR3 nucleotides are TGCGCCAGCAGCTTGGGTCCCGGGGGGCCCTCCTACGAGCAGTACTTC.

Only a few counts were recorded for this clone. At the DNA level, this CDR3 is encoded by other sequences in the same sample as well. The chain joins TRBV20-1 to TRBJ1-1; D is unresolved. The CDR3 is made up of 11 amino acids. CDR1 is DFQATT, CDR2 SNEGSKA, per germline (reference sequence). The V and J ends lost 6 bases and 5 bases respectively, with 10 bases between them. The CDR3 protein is CSARRQTEAFF. DNA for the CDR3: TGCAGTGCCCGGCGCCAAACTGAAGCTTTCTTT.

The J gene is TRBJ2-5, the V gene TRBV20-1, with unresolved D. The CDR3 runs 13 residues. The V gene lost 3 bases and the J gene lost 5 bases, with 13 bases spanning the gap. In germline, CDR1 is DFQATT, CDR2 SNEGSKA (reference sequence). CDR3 coding DNA: TGCAGTGCTAGTCTGCGCGTCGGGGAGACCCAGTACTTC. Its protein is CSASLRVGETQYF.

Here the CDR3 reads CASSSRLAGASEQYF. The CDR3, as DNA: TGTGCCAGCAGCTCCAGACTAGCGGGGGCCTCGGAGCAGTACTTC. V and J are TRBV7-2 and TRBJ2-7; TRBD2 aligns across 12 bases. V lost 4 bases to trimming and J lost 7 bases; unmatched junction nucleotides: 8. Germline CDR1 reads SGHTA; CDR2 reads FQGNSA. The CDR3 sequence is 15 residues long. The full variable domain, with the rest looked up from reference TRBV7-2 and TRBJ2-7, is GAGVSQSPSNKVTEKGKDVELRCDPISGHTALYWYRQSLGQGLEFLIYFQGNSAPDKSGLPSDRFSAERTGGSVSTLTIQRTQQEDSAVYLCASSSRLAGASEQYFGPGTRLTVT.

The chain couples TRBV24-1 to TRBJ2-6, with TRBD1 as a possible D gene (5 bases). The CDR3 is made up of 15 amino acids. V was trimmed by 4 bases and J by 0 bases, leaving 6 bases between them. Germline V gene data show CDR1 as KGHDR and CDR2 as SFDVKD. This CDR3 is CATSDDSSGANVLTF. DNA of the CDR3: TGTGCCACCAGTGACGACAGCTCTGGGGCCAACGTCCTGACTTTC.